Following are 9 T cell receptor beta chains from one sample sequenced in a study of T cell responses to AZD1222 COVID-19 vaccine. Here immunoSEQ multiplex PCR was the method, and the copy in TCRdb shows in-frame clones only, minus some. Altogether 30,000 to 35,000 clones are present, 75% to 80% being singletons, with the ten largest covering around 4%. This specimen was peripheral blood, taken 28 days after the second AZD1222 dose. These receptor sequences come from an adult who received the AZD1222 COVID-19 vaccine.

The V and J genes are TRBV6-2 or TRBV6-3 and TRBJ1-2; possibly TRBD1 for D (5 bases). V was pared by 4 bases and J by 2 bases, with 8 bases between. This CDR3 has 13 amino acids. Germline V gives CDR1 MNHEY, CDR2 SVGEGT. Here the CDR3 reads CASSWGGNYGYTF. CDR3 bases: TGTGCCAGCAGTTGGGGCGGAAACTATGGCTACACCTTC.

The chain uses TRBV27 and TRBJ2-1, with D perhaps TRBD1 or TRBD2 (5 bases each). V lost 1 base and J lost 16, with 17 bases in between. Germline V gives CDR1 MNHEY, CDR2 SMNVEV (reference sequence). This CDR3 is built from 13 residues. As DNA, the CDR3 is TGTGCCAGCAGTTTATGGGACCCCCTCCGTGCCTTCTTC. Translating gives CASSLWDPLRAFF.

The gene calls are TRBV7-8 and TRBJ2-7; TRBD1 matches 9 bases. Germline assignment: CDR1 SGHVS and CDR2 FQNEAQ. CDR3 size: 14 residues. J lost 6 bases, V lost 6 bases, and 9 bases had no gene match. CDR3 residues: CASRTGQGLGEQYF. CDR3 DNA sequence: TGTGCCAGCAGGACCGGACAGGGGCTAGGCGAGCAGTACTTC.

The chain is built from TRBV7-9 and TRBJ1-1; D is unclear. Between the trimmed V and J ends, which lost 4 bases and 1 base, there was a span of 7 bases. Germline CDR1 SEHNR, CDR2 FQNEAQ (reference sequence). The CDR3 contains 13 residues. CDR3 sequence reads: CASSSPWNTEAFF. The CDR3 region has the DNA TGTGCCAGCAGCTCCCCCTGGAACACTGAAGCTTTCTTT.

The chain joins TRBV27 to TRBJ2-3; 10 bases align to TRBD2. CDR3 size: 17 residues. V lost 2 bases, J lost 4 bases, and 9 bases stayed unmatched. Germline V lookup: CDR1 MNHEY, CDR2 SMNVEV (reference sequence). The chain's CDR3 is CASSLGASGGVADTQYF. The CDR3 nucleotides are TGTGCCAGCAGTTTAGGGGCTAGCGGGGGAGTGGCAGATACGCAGTATTTT.

CDR3 nucleotide sequence: TGTGCCAGCAGATTGACTAGCGGGGTTAATTACGAGCAGTACTTC. This encodes CASRLTSGVNYEQYF. The chain links TRBV2 to TRBJ2-7, with TRBD2 identical over 11 bases. Germline V lookup: CDR1 SNHLY, CDR2 FYNNEI. J was trimmed by 4 bases and V by 6 bases; bases with no gene match: 8. This CDR3 region has 15 residues.

This clone came up a few times. The chain employs TRBV7-9 and TRBJ1-2, with D unresolved. CDR1 and CDR2 (germline): SEHNR, FQNEAQ (reference sequence). Trimming took off 2 bases at V and 2 bases at J, with 12 bases between the two ends. The CDR3 loop spans 15 amino acids. The DNA for the CDR3 is TGTGCCAGCAGCTTATCGGACGGGCGAAACTATGGCTACACCTTC. This translates into CASSLSDGRNYGYTF. Combining the CDR3 with reference TRBV7-9 and TRBJ1-2 gives the whole variable domain DTGVSQNPRHKITKRGQNVTFRCDPISEHNRLYWYRQTLGQGPEFLTYFQNEAQLEKSRLLSDRFSAERPKGSFSTLEIQRTEQGDSAMYLCASSLSDGRNYGYTFGSGTRLTVV.

The chain is built from TRBV30 and TRBJ1-1; possibly TRBD1 for D (6 bases). Deletions cut 0 bases from V and 8 bases from J, with 10 bases between. The CDR3 sequence is 12 residues long. CDR1 and CDR2 (germline): GTSNPN, SVGIG (reference sequence). CDR3 coding DNA: TGTGCCTGGAGTGTAGTGCAGGGGGAAGCTTTCTTT. This encodes CAWSVVQGEAFF.

V usage is TRBV5-4 and J usage is TRBJ2-1, with 7 bases lining up with TRBD2. There are 14 residues in the CDR3. Germline CDR1 reads SGHNT; CDR2 reads YYREEE (reference sequence). Unmatched junction bases numbered 1, after V lost 1 base and J lost 3 bases. The CDR3 bases are TGTGCCAGCAGCTTGCCTAGCGGCTACAATGAGCAGTTCTTC. Encoded protein: CASSLPSGYNEQFF.